This T cell receptor (beta chain) was sequenced for a study of Graves' ophthalmopathy and Graves' hyperthyroidism. Study-level findings and limits: Blood contained most expanded thyroid clonotypes exceeding 0.001 frequency. This model predicted ophthalmopathy progression (sensitivity roughly 71%, specificity 72% to 80%).

Scientists amplified the TCR beta CDR3 regions from RNA transcripts. Amplification began with first-round RT-PCR using HTBI primers, then second-round multiplex PCR was performed. TCRdb re-derived calls from the multiplex PCR reads in MiXCR, one entry per CDR3 protein. The sample carries 300,000 to 500,000 distinct CDR3 sequences, 15% recorded once. Comments on this clonotype: Its antigen is currently unknown.

This CDR3 contains 15 residues. Trimming shortened V by 9 bases and J by 8 bases, and 26 bases separated the two germline ends. Germline V gene sequence: CDR1 SGHTA, CDR2 FQGNSA. Each diagnosis was determined on the basis of clinical symptoms, serum thyroxine, TRAb, thyroid ultrasound and orbital computed tomography. Sampling about 9.7 ml of fresh peripheral blood provided the PBMCs. V gene TRBV7-2 combines with J gene TRBJ2-7, with D possibly TRBD2 on 5 matching bases. The source of this sequence is a woman between 18 and 30 years old with stable Graves' hyperthyroidism. The sequencing input was peripheral blood. The CDR3 DNA sequence: TGTGCCAGTAGCCCCCGTAGCAGAGGGCCCCACAAGCAGTACTTC. Encoded protein: CASSPRSRGPHKQYF.